These T cell receptor beta chains were read from a single sample in a study of CD8 T cells in Susac syndrome. TCRdb called the immunoSEQ multiplex PCR reads again in MiXCR, with one record for every CDR3 protein. The table includes about 240,000 distinct CDR3 sequences, 90% to 96% detected once. Sample: CD4+ T cells from PBMCs. The source is a human donor with Susac syndrome. Each CDR3 is given with its conserved first and last residue. A D gene is named only where the DNA matches it firmly. Clone size is stated in some rows and not others, as once, few, many or a class when expanded.

>.|.|14|TRBJ2-1|TRBV12-3/TRBV12-4
CASSFLSLLGEQFF
TGTGCCAGCAGTTTTTTGTCGTTGTTGGGTGAGCAGTTCTTC
>.|.|13|TRBJ2-7|TRBV7-9
CASSFPGSYEQYF
TGTGCCAGCAGCTTTCCCGGATCCTACGAGCAGTACTTC
>.|TRBD1|16|TRBJ2-5|TRBV4-1
CASSQAGQGSQETQYF
TGCGCCAGCAGCCAGGCTGGACAGGGGAGTCAAGAGACCCAGTACTTC
>.|.|14|TRBJ2-7|TRBV20-1
CSARGLDSSYEQYF
TGCAGTGCTAGGGGACTCGATAGCTCCTACGAGCAGTACTTC
>.|.|15|TRBJ2-3|TRBV7-8
CASSLGVISTDTQYF
TGTGCCAGCAGCTTAGGAGTAATCTCCACAGATACGCAGTATTTT
>.|.|16|TRBJ2-3|TRBV11-2
CASSYRPRGGTDTQYF
TGTGCCAGCAGCTACAGGCCTCGCGGTGGCACAGATACGCAGTATTTT
>.|.|13|TRBJ2-3|TRBV9
CATAGDITDTQYF
TGTGCCACCGCCGGGGACATCACAGATACGCAGTATTTT
>.|.|13|TRBJ2-5|TRBV12-3/TRBV12-4
CASSRGGAETQYF
TGTGCCAGCAGTAGAGGAGGAGCGGAGACCCAGTACTTC
>.|.|15|TRBJ2-1|TRBV3-1
CASSQDSGRYNEQFF
TGTGCCAGCAGCCAAGATAGTGGGCGTTACAATGAGCAGTTCTTC
>.|TRBD1|18|TRBJ2-1|TRBV29-1
CSVGTGGRHISSYNEQFF
TGCAGCGTTGGGACAGGGGGCCGTCATATAAGCTCCTACAATGAGCAGTTCTTC
>.|TRBD2|15|TRBJ2-3|TRBV7-2
CASSRLAGVGDTQYF
TGTGCCAGCAGCCGCCTAGCGGGGGTCGGAGATACGCAGTATTTT
>.|.|13|TRBJ1-1|TRBV4-1
CASSLPRNTEAFF
TGCGCCAGCAGCCTTCCCAGAAACACTGAAGCTTTCTTT
>.|.|11|TRBJ1-1|TRBV28
CAAGGNTEAFF
TGTGCCGCCGGAGGGAACACTGAAGCTTTCTTT
>.|.|13|TRBJ2-2|TRBV15
CATSRYKEGELFF
TGTGCCACCAGCAGATACAAGGAGGGGGAGCTGTTTTTT
>.|.|16|TRBJ1-5|TRBV7-9
CASSTGRGSSNQPQHF
TGTGCCAGCAGCACGGGCCGGGGGTCTAGCAATCAGCCCCAGCATTTT
>once|.|16|TRBJ2-6|TRBV7-6
CASSLSRPHGANVLTF
TGTGCCAGCAGCTTATCCCGACCCCATGGGGCCAACGTCCTGACTTTC
>.|.|13|TRBJ2-5|TRBV29-1
CSVGPGVGETQYF
TGCAGCGTTGGCCCAGGGGTAGGGGAGACCCAGTACTTC
>.|TRBD2|16|TRBJ2-1|TRBV15
CATSREAGGSYNEQFF
TGTGCCACCAGCAGAGAGGCGGGAGGCTCCTACAATGAGCAGTTCTTC
>.|.|14|TRBJ1-4|TRBV18
CASSPPTLNEKLFF
TGTGCCAGCTCACCACCGACTCTAAATGAAAAACTGTTTTTT
>.|.|14|TRBJ1-5|TRBV18
CASSPDRSNQPQHF
TGTGCCAGCTCGCCCGACAGGAGCAATCAGCCCCAGCATTTT
>.|.|14|TRBJ2-7|TRBV29-1
CSVEVPTGSYEQYF
TGCAGCGTTGAAGTACCCACAGGGTCCTACGAGCAGTACTTC
>once|.|15|TRBJ1-2|TRBV11-3
CASSETGTVGDGYTF
TGTGCCAGCAGCGAGACCGGGACGGTGGGGGACGGCTACACCTTC